The clone carrying this T cell receptor (beta chain) was counted at least ten times. The data are from a study of CD8 T cells in ankylosing spondylitis. The germline V gene has CDR1 MNHNS and CDR2 SASEGT. With 5 bases removed from V and 6 bases from J, the gap between germline ends came to 11 bases. This CDR3 is 14 amino acids long. From the 5' RACE reads, TCRdb called clonotypes with MiXCR, one entry per CDR3 protein. The sample has some 250,000 distinct CDR3 sequences; roughly a quarter are singletons. The TCR sequence derives from a male donor with ankylosing spondylitis or in good health (not recorded which). Sequenced sample: blood, either unsorted or a sorted T cell fraction (not recorded which). The chain couples TRBV6-1 to TRBJ1-6; possibly TRBD1 for D (5 bases). CDR3 loop: CASSPQGPNSPLHF. CDR3 DNA: TGTGCCAGCAGTCCCCAGGGCCCTAATTCACCCCTCCACTTT.